This TCR beta chain stems from a study of blood T cell repertoires in COVID-19. Germline CDR1 reads SEHNR; CDR2 reads FQNEAQ (reference sequence). V lost 3 bases to trimming and J lost 4 bases, with 9 bases between them. This CDR3 region has 13 residues. The assay was immunoSEQ multiplex PCR, and TCRdb's table has in-frame clones only and misses some. Of roughly 520,000 clones listed, around 89% were seen once; the top ten hold less than 2%. The sequenced material came from PBMCs or T cells enriched from blood (not recorded which). The chain recombines TRBV7-9 with TRBJ1-1; D gene ambiguous. This clonotype was obtained from a woman aged 40 to 50 who had recovered from COVID-19. This CDR3 is CASSFGGGTEAFF. The DNA for the CDR3 is TGTGCCAGCAGCTTTGGTGGAGGCACTGAAGCTTTCTTT. Complete variable domain (other parts from reference TRBV7-9 and TRBJ1-1): DTGVSQNPRHKITKRGQNVTFRCDPISEHNRLYWYRQTLGQGPEFLTYFQNEAQLEKSRLLSDRFSAERPKGSFSTLEIQRTEQGDSAMYLCASSFGGGTEAFFGQGTRLTVV.